This TCR beta chain was captured in a study of molecular identifiers for immune sequencing clone quantification. This CDR3 comprises 19 residues. Germline loops: CDR1 MNHEY, CDR2 SVGEGT. Trimming cost V 0 bases and J 2 bases, with 21 bases left between them. TCRdb reanalysed the PCR reads using MiXCR and keeps one entry per CDR3 protein. The table records about 640,000 distinct CDR3 sequences, 15% to 20% of them present only once. This TCR derives from a human donor in good health. Some libraries in this study had Jurkat cell RNA spiked in. The specimen was naive CD8+ T cells from blood, with Jurkat cell RNA spiked in. Subset specified: FACS-sorted CD8+CD4-CCR7+CD45RA+ naive T cells. The V call is TRBV6-2 or TRBV6-3, the J call TRBJ2-3, with a possible D match to TRBD1 (6 bases). As DNA, the CDR3 is TGTGCCAGCAGTTACTCCAACCCCGGCCGGGACATTGACACAGATACGCAGTATTTT. Protein product: CASSYSNPGRDIDTDTQYF.